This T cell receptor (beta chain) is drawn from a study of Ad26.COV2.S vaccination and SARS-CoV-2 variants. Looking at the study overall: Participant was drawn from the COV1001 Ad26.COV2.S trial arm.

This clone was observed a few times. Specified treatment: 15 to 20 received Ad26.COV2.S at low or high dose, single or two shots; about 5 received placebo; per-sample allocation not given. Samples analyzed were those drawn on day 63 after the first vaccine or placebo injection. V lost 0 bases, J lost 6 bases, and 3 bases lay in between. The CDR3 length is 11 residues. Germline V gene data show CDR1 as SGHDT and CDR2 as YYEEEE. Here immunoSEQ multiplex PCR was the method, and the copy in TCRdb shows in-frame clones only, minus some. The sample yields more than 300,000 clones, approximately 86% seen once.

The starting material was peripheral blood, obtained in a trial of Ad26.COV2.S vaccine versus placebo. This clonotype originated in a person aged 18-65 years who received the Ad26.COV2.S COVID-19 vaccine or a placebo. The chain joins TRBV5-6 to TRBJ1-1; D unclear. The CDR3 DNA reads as TGTGCCAGCAGCTTGGGACCTGAAGCTTTCTTT. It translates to CASSLGPEAFF.